This T cell receptor (beta chain) came from a study of blood T cell repertoires in COVID-19. For the study at large: Spain, Italy and the United States supplied samples that represented acute and convalescent COVID-19. In each case, the material was cDNA or gDNA derived from T cells, B-cell-depleted T cells, or PBMCs.

The table came from immunoSEQ multiplex PCR; TCRdb's copy has only in-frame clones and leaves some out. The sample carries 70,000 to 95,000 clones, roughly 79% recorded once. In this sample, this clone turned up once. The sequence derives from a human donor in a cohort sampled during active COVID-19. Sequencing was performed on peripheral blood.

CDR3 nucleotide sequence: TGTGCCAGCAGTACACAGGGTAGCTCCTACAATGAGCAGTTCTTC. It translates to CASSTQGSSYNEQFF. The genes are TRBV28 and TRBJ2-1, with D tentatively TRBD1 (6 bases). This CDR3 comprises 15 residues. CDR1 MDHEN and CDR2 SYDVKM come from the germline V gene. Trimming cost V 5 bases and J 0 bases, with 11 bases left between them.